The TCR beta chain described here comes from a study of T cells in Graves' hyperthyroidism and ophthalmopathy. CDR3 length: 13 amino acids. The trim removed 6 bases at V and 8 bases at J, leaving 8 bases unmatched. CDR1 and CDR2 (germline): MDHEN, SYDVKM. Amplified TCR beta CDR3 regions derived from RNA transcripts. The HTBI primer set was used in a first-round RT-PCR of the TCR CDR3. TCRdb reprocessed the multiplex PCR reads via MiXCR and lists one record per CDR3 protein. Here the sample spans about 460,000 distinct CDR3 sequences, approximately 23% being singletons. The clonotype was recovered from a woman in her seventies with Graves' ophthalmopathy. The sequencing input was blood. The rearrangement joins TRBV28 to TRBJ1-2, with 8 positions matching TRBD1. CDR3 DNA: TGTGCCAGCAGGCCGGGACAGGCCAAGGGCTACACCTTC. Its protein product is CASRPGQAKGYTF.